The present entry profiles one T cell receptor beta chain with its context. The data originate from a study of blood T cell repertoires in COVID-19. CDR1 is MDHEN, CDR2 SYDVKM, per germline. This CDR3 spans 13 amino acids. Trimming left V 5 bases short and J 5 bases short, with 10 bases between. Sequenced by immunoSEQ multiplex PCR; TCRdb stores in-frame clones only, minus some. The data contain 85,000 to 130,000 clones, roughly 91% of them singletons. The chain has TRBV28 and TRBJ1-3; D is perhaps TRBD1 (5 bases). The sequenced sample was peripheral blood. This receptor was obtained from a human donor in a cohort sampled during active COVID-19. CDR3 region: CASSQTARNTIYF. In DNA form, the CDR3 reads TGTGCCAGCAGTCAGACAGCAAGAAACACCATATATTTT.